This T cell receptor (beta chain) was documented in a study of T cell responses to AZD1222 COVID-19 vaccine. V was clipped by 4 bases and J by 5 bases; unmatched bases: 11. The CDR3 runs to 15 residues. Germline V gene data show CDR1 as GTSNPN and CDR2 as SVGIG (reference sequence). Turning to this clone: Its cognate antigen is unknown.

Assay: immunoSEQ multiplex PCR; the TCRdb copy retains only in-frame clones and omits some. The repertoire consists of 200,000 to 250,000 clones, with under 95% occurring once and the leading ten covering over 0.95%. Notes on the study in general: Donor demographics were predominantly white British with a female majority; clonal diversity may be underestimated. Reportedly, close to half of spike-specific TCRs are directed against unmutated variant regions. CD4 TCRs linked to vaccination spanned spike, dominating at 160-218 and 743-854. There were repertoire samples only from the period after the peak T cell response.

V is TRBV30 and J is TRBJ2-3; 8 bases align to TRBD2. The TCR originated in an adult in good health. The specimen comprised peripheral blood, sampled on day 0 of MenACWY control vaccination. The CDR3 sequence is CAWTTGTRHKDTQYF. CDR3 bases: TGTGCCTGGACAACCGGGACTAGGCATAAAGATACGCAGTATTTT. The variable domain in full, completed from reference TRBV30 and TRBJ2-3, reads SQTIHQWPATLVQPVGSPLSLECTVEGTSNPNLYWYRQAAGRGLQLLFYSVGIGQISSEVPQNLSASRPQDRQFILSSKKLLLSDSGFYLCAWTTGTRHKDTQYFGPGTRLTVL.